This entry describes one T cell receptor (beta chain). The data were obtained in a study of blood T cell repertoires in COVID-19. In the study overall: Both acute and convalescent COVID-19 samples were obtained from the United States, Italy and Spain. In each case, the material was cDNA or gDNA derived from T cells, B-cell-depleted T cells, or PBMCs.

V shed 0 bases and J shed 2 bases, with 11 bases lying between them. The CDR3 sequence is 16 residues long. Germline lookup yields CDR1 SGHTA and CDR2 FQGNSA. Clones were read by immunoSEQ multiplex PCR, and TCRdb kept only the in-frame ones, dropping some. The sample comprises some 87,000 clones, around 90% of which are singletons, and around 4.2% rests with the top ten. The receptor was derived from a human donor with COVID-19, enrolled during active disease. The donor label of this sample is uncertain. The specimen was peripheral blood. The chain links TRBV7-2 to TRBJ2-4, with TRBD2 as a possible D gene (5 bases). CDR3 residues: CASSLAVRDSKNIQYF. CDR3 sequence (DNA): TGTGCCAGCAGCTTAGCTGTTCGGGATTCCAAAAACATTCAGTACTTC.